This entry describes one T cell receptor (beta chain). The data were taken from a study of blood T cell repertoires in COVID-19. Study overall: The cDNA or gDNA used as material had been derived from T cells, B-cell-depleted T cells, or PBMCs.

TCRdb's copy holds only in-frame clones and misses some; the assay was immunoSEQ multiplex PCR. The sample includes a few hundred thousand clones, approximately 84% of them seen just once. Participants were placed into cohorts based on the clinical history they reported. Cohort 3 recovered donors had two negative PCRs, clearance, or symptom resolution. This CDR3 has 14 residues. Germline V gene lookup returns CDR1 MDHEN and CDR2 SYDVKM. The junction had 7 bases not matched to a gene; V was cut back by 7 bases and J by 4 bases. This sequence was found in a man between 45 and 60 years old who had recovered from COVID-19. The genes are TRBV28 and TRBJ1-5; 7 nucleotides align to TRBD1. Sequenced material: PBMCs or T cells enriched from blood (not recorded which). In DNA, the CDR3 is TGTGCCAGCAAATCCGGGACAGATAATCAGCCCCAGCATTTT. Protein: CASKSGTDNQPQHF. The full variable domain, completed using reference TRBV28 and TRBJ1-5, is DVKVTQSSRYLVKRTGEKVFLECVQDMDHENMFWYRQDPGLGLRLIYFSYDVKMKEKGDIPEGYSVSREKKERFSLILESASTNQTSMYLCASKSGTDNQPQHFGDGTRLSIL.